This T cell receptor (beta chain) was obtained from a study of beta chain features in type 1 diabetes. The study, taken as a whole, reports: Type 1 diabetes patients had VDJ junctions that carried fewer insertions and more deletions.

In germline, CDR1 is GTSNPN, CDR2 SVGIG (reference sequence). This CDR3 has 15 amino acids. V was cut by 4 bases and J by 0 bases, with 13 bases left in between. The sample holds a few counts of this clone. The antigen is undetermined. Isolated RNA was reverse transcribed in full, so expressed TCRB transcripts were sequenced. Profiled with immunoSEQ multiplex PCR; TCRdb holds only in-frame clones, not every one. The table has 390,000 or so clones, approximately 14% seen once. V and J are TRBV30 and TRBJ2-1; D might be TRBD2 (6 bases). Specimen: naive CD4+ T cells from blood. The sequence was obtained from a man aged 25 to 45 in good health. The CDR3 coding sequence is TGTGCCTGGATAAGTGGCGGGGCCTCCTACAATGAGCAGTTCTTC. This translates into CAWISGGASYNEQFF.